The 13 T cell receptor beta chains given below trace back to one sample, sequenced in a study of T-cell memory formation after mild COVID-19. TCRdb re-derived calls from the 5' RACE reads in MiXCR, one entry per CDR3 protein. This repertoire shows 40,000 to 60,000 distinct CDR3 sequences, 7% to 8% found once; its top ten account for roughly 1.5%. Sequencing used PBMCs or a T cell subset sorted from them (not recorded which). These TCRs come from a man aged 18 to 29 who had mild COVID-19 (a few samples of this study predate the infection). Cell type and time point are not known.

This clonotype was observed a few times. The V gene is TRBV5-1, the J gene TRBJ1-5; D uncertain. The germline V gene encodes CDR1 SGHRS and CDR2 YFSETQ. The ends were cut back, 4 bases at V and 2 bases at J, with 7 bases in the middle. CDR3 length equals 13 residues. The CDR3 DNA follows: TGCGCCAGCAGCCCAGAAGGCAATCAGCCCCAGCATTTT. This translates into CASSPEGNQPQHF.

V and J are TRBV20-1 and TRBJ2-1; no clear D gene. The CDR3 runs 14 residues. Trimming pared 6 bases from V and 6 bases from J, leaving 18 bases between. The germline CDR1 and CDR2 sequences are DFQATT and SNEGSKA (reference sequence). CDR3 sequence (DNA): TGCAGTGCGCCTCGACACATCGGAGCCAATGAGCAGTTCTTC. Translating gives CSAPRHIGANEQFF.

There are a few counts of this clonotype. This chain uses TRBV15 with TRBJ2-5; D ambiguous. The CDR3 spans 15 residues. Germline V gene data show CDR1 as LNHNV and CDR2 as YYDKDF (reference sequence). Trimming removed 3 bases from V and 5 bases from J, with 16 bases in between. The CDR3 DNA reads TGTGCCACCAGCAGGATGATCCGTGATGGGGAGACCCAGTACTTC. Protein product: CATSRMIRDGETQYF.

In its sample, this clonotype was seen many times. The chain employs TRBV7-8 and TRBJ2-7, with 10 positions matching TRBD2. V lost 3 bases to trimming and J lost 5 bases; unmatched junction nucleotides: 4. Germline V gives CDR1 SGHVS, CDR2 FQNEAQ. The CDR3 is 14 residues long. Here the CDR3 reads CASSLDSGRDEQYF. In DNA form, the CDR3 reads TGTGCCAGCAGCTTGGACAGCGGGAGGGACGAGCAGTACTTC.

This clonotype was counted a few times. This chain connects TRBV7-9 to TRBJ1-6; 7 bases agree with TRBD1. Per the germline V gene, CDR1 is SEHNR and CDR2 is FQNEAQ (reference sequence). The J segment lost 8 bases and the V segment lost 5 bases, leaving 6 bases of the junction unmatched. The CDR3 has 14 amino acids. The CDR3 region has the DNA TGTGCCAGCAGCCCTAGACAGGGTGATTCACCCCTCCACTTT. As protein: CASSPRQGDSPLHF.

The rearrangement links TRBV27 to TRBJ2-2; D is perhaps TRBD1 (6 bases). The CDR3 is 16 residues long. Trimming shortened V by 2 bases and J by 4 bases, and 14 bases separated the two germline ends. Germline V gives CDR1 MNHEY, CDR2 SMNVEV (reference sequence). This chain's CDR3 is CASSLRAGASTGELFF. The CDR3 DNA follows: TGTGCCAGCAGTTTAAGGGCAGGGGCCAGCACCGGGGAGCTGTTTTTT.

The chain is built from TRBV27 and TRBJ2-1; no definite D call. Germline CDR1 reads MNHEY; CDR2 reads SMNVEV (reference sequence). Trimming stripped 0 bases from V and 12 bases from J, with 12 bases between. The CDR3 runs to 13 residues. This CDR3 is CASSLSFESGQFF. The CDR3 nucleotides read TGTGCCAGCAGTTTATCCTTCGAATCGGGGCAGTTCTTC.

This clonotype showed up just a few times. The DNA of the CDR3 is TGCAGTGCTAGAGATTCCGGGGTCTACTACACCTTC. It specifies CSARDSGVYYTF. The J gene is TRBJ1-2, the V gene TRBV20-1; no clear D. CDR3 length: 12 amino acids. CDR1 is DFQATT and CDR2 is SNEGSKA in the germline V gene (reference sequence). V lost 0 bases, J lost 10 bases, and 12 bases lay in between.

There are many counts of this clonotype. The V gene is TRBV5-1, the J gene TRBJ2-5; a weak D match, TRBD2 (6 bases). CDR1 is SGHRS, CDR2 YFSETQ, per germline. Trimming left V 2 bases short and J 2 bases short, with 10 bases between. This CDR3 is built from 14 residues. CDR3 coding DNA: TGCGCCAGCAGCTTTGGGGGGTCACAAGAGACCCAGTACTTC. Its translation: CASSFGGSQETQYF.

The J gene is TRBJ2-5, the V gene TRBV7-2; 10 nucleotides match TRBD2. Germline loops: CDR1 SGHTA, CDR2 FQGNSA. The J segment lost 5 bases and the V segment lost 3 bases, leaving 9 bases of the junction unmatched. This CDR3 is 16 amino acids long. CDR3 sequence reads: CASSFTSGAILETQYF. The CDR3 DNA reads as TGTGCCAGCAGCTTTACTAGCGGGGCCATATTGGAGACCCAGTACTTC.

The J gene is TRBJ1-5, the V gene TRBV12-3 or TRBV12-4; 9 positions match TRBD1. The CDR3 spans 14 residues. J gave up 6 bases and V 5 bases, and 5 bases lay outside the gene matches. The CDR3 loop is CASSENRGPQPQHF. CDR3 in DNA: TGTGCCAGCAGTGAGAACAGGGGGCCTCAGCCCCAGCATTTT.

This clonotype was observed at least ten times. The genes are TRBV12-3 or TRBV12-4 and TRBJ1-1; D remains ambiguous. The length of the CDR3 is 13 residues. The V and J ends lost 5 bases and 2 bases respectively, with 9 bases between them. CDR3 bases: TGTGCCAGCAGTGTGGACGGTAACACTGAAGCTTTCTTT. Its translation is CASSVDGNTEAFF.

V gene TRBV4-2 combines with J gene TRBJ2-4, with 8 bases that match TRBD1. The CDR3 runs 14 residues. V dropped 4 bases and J dropped 9; count of bases not matched to a gene: 8. The germline gives CDR1 LGHNA, CDR2 YNFKEQ. As DNA, the CDR3 is TGTGCCAGCAGCCCGACAGGGGCGTCTGGCATTCAGTACTTC. This translates into CASSPTGASGIQYF.